The 25 T cell receptor beta chains reported below all come from one sample, sequenced in a study of blood T cell repertoires in COVID-19 (dated by TCRdb to the early 2020s). The receptor library was made with the immunoSEQ multiplex PCR assay. TCRdb took over this immuneACCESS table, retaining in-frame rearrangements with V and J assigned. Such tables are incomplete; in checked studies, under half of the missing clones stem from an unresolved V gene, and the remainder is unexplained. The sample table records some 120,000 clones; roughly 91% of these occur just once. Together, the top ten hold 1.5% to 1.7% of the sample. The sequenced sample consisted of peripheral blood. These receptors were obtained from a human donor in a cohort sampled during active COVID-19.

The chain joins TRBV5-4 to TRBJ1-1; no reliable D call. Deletions cut 0 bases from V and 5 bases from J, with 11 bases between. CDR1 is SGHNT, CDR2 YYREEE, per germline (reference sequence). The CDR3 has 14 residues. The CDR3 reads CASSLEIQVTEAFF. Written as DNA, the CDR3 is TGTGCCAGCAGCTTGGAAATCCAGGTGACTGAAGCTTTCTTT.

The V gene is TRBV6-1, the J gene TRBJ2-4, with D hard to call. Trimming removed 1 base from V and 12 bases from J, with 13 bases in between. The CDR3 covers 13 residues. Germline V gene data show CDR1 as MNHNS and CDR2 as SASEGT. CDR3 region: CASSEVGIQAQYF. DNA for the CDR3: TGTGCCAGCAGTGAAGTGGGTATCCAGGCTCAGTACTTC.

This clone showed up just a few times. The rearrangement uses TRBV2 and TRBJ2-7, with 10 bases matching TRBD2. Germline CDR1 reads SNHLY; CDR2 reads FYNNEI. V lost 6 bases to trimming and J lost 3 bases; unmatched junction nucleotides: 5. CDR3 size: 14 residues. The CDR3 sequence is CASRFSSGSYEQYF. DNA for the CDR3: TGTGCCAGCAGATTTTCTAGCGGGAGCTACGAGCAGTACTTC.

The V gene is TRBV3-1 (or the pseudogene TRBV3-2), the J gene TRBJ2-1, with D possibly being TRBD2 (5 bases). CDR1 and CDR2 from the germline V gene are LGHDT and YNNKEL (reference sequence). CDR3 length: 14 residues. The ends were cut back, 4 bases at V and 4 bases at J, with 11 bases in the middle. Here the CDR3 reads CASSPGGLYNEQFF. Written as DNA, the CDR3 is TGTGCCAGCAGCCCCGGCGGGCTATACAATGAGCAGTTCTTC.

The chain recombines TRBV28 with TRBJ1-2; TRBD1 matches at 9 bases. V lost 5 bases and J lost 8; bases outside the gene matches: 9. This CDR3 contains 14 residues. Germline values: CDR1 MDHEN, CDR2 SYDVKM. The DNA for the CDR3 is TGTGCCAGCAGTCTTCCCGGACAGGGGACGGGCTACACCTTC. Translated, it gives CASSLPGQGTGYTF.

This sequence joins TRBV28 and TRBJ2-3; D might be TRBD2 (7 bases). Germline V lookup: CDR1 MDHEN, CDR2 SYDVKM. Trimming removed 2 bases at V and 2 bases at J, with 20 bases between. CDR3 size: 18 residues. The CDR3: CASSLAGTKGGDTDTQYF. CDR3 in DNA: TGTGCCAGCAGTTTAGCCGGGACTAAAGGGGGGGACACAGATACGCAGTATTTT.

V gene TRBV7-8 combines with J gene TRBJ1-6; 8 bases align to TRBD1. The CDR3 extends over 15 amino acids. Germline assignment: CDR1 SGHVS and CDR2 FQNEAQ. Germline trimming cut 4 bases from V and 9 bases from J; bases unmatched to any gene: 8. In DNA, the CDR3 is TGTGCCAGCAGCTACTGGACAGGGCGGGGTTCACCCCTCCACTTT. Protein: CASSYWTGRGSPLHF.

The CDR3 DNA reads as TGTGCCAGCAGCATTACTAGCGGGAGACGGCGAACCCAGTACTTC. It translates to CASSITSGRRRTQYF. The chain employs TRBV5-8 and TRBJ2-5, with 11 bases aligning to TRBD2. Germline trimming cut 4 bases from V and 8 bases from J; bases unmatched to any gene: 10. Germline V gene data show CDR1 as SGHTS and CDR2 as YDEGEE. There are 15 residues in the CDR3. The full variable domain, completed using reference TRBV5-8 and TRBJ2-5, is EAGVTQSPTHLIKTRGQQATLRCSPISGHTSVYWYQQALGLGLQFLLWYDEGEERNRGNFPPRFSGRQFPNYSSELNVNALELEDSALYLCASSITSGRRRTQYFGPGTRLLVL.

The V gene is TRBV10-3, the J gene TRBJ2-7; D gene ambiguous. The CDR3 contains 13 residues. The germline gives CDR1 ENHRY, CDR2 SYGVKD. V was clipped by 3 bases and J by 1 base, with 7 bases between them. This CDR3 reads CAISEGRSYEQYF. The CDR3 nucleotides are TGTGCCATCAGTGAAGGCAGGTCCTACGAGCAGTACTTC.

The count of this clone is one. The rearrangement links TRBV19 to TRBJ2-7; 12 nucleotides line up with TRBD1. J was trimmed by 4 bases and V by 7 bases; bases with no gene match: 5. The CDR3 covers 14 residues. In germline, CDR1 is LNHDA, CDR2 SQIVND (reference sequence). The CDR3 region is CASTPGQGAYEQYF. The CDR3 DNA follows: TGTGCCAGTACCCCGGGACAGGGGGCTTACGAGCAGTACTTC.

This chain links TRBV5-5 with TRBJ2-7; possible D gene TRBD1, 6 bases. Per germline, CDR1 SGHKS and CDR2 YYEKEE (reference sequence). This CDR3 has 15 residues. Trimming cost V 5 bases and J 2 bases, with 17 bases left between them. The CDR3 spells CASSFQGKGTYEQYF. DNA for the CDR3: TGTGCCAGCAGTTTCCAGGGGAAGGGAACCTACGAGCAGTACTTC.

V is TRBV7-6 and J is TRBJ2-2; TRBD2 aligns across 11 bases. The CDR3 loop spans 19 amino acids. Germline CDR1 SGHVS, CDR2 FNYEAQ. V trimming: 0 bases; J trimming: 1 base; junction bases outside the gene matches: 7. The CDR3: CASSLAPSGRLRNTGELFF. DNA of the CDR3: TGTGCCAGCAGCTTAGCGCCTAGCGGGAGGTTACGGAACACCGGGGAGCTGTTTTTT.

The J gene is TRBJ2-5, the V gene TRBV5-4, with TRBD1 matching over 8 bases. Germline V gene lookup returns CDR1 SGHNT and CDR2 YYREEE (reference sequence). The CDR3 totals 15 residues. V shed 4 bases, J shed 0 bases, and the junction held 5 bases outside the gene matches. The CDR3 sequence: CASSPKDRDQETQYF. The CDR3 region has the DNA TGTGCCAGCAGCCCCAAGGACAGGGACCAAGAGACCCAGTACTTC.

The genes are TRBV2 and TRBJ1-6; D gene ambiguous. This CDR3 spans 15 amino acids. Trimming removed 5 bases at V and 0 bases at J, with 8 bases between. In germline, CDR1 is SNHLY, CDR2 FYNNEI. The CDR3 sequence is CASSLMSSYNSPLHF. In nucleotides, the CDR3 is TGTGCCAGCAGTCTGATGAGCTCCTATAATTCACCCCTCCACTTT. The variable domain in full, completed from reference TRBV2 and TRBJ1-6, reads EPEVTQTPSHQVTQMGQEVILRCVPISNHLYFYWYRQILGQKVEFLVSFYNNEISEKSEIFDDQFSVERPDGSNFTLKIRSTKLEDSAMYFCASSLMSSYNSPLHFGNGTRLTVT.

J is TRBJ2-1 and V is TRBV6-5, with D uncertain. V lost 0 bases, J lost 4 bases, and 13 bases lay in between. Looked up from germline, CDR1 is MNHEY and CDR2 is SVGAGI. This CDR3 is built from 16 residues. CDR3 sequence reads: CASSYSVSLNYNEQFF. CDR3 nucleotide sequence: TGTGCCAGCAGTTACTCGGTGTCACTAAATTACAATGAGCAGTTCTTC.

V is TRBV11-3 and J is TRBJ2-7; TRBD1 agrees at 8 bases. Losses at the gene ends were 4 bases for V and 2 bases for J; bases not matched to a gene: 4. Germline V gene data show CDR1 as SGHNT and CDR2 as YENEEA. CDR3 length: 14 residues. In DNA form, the CDR3 reads TGTGCCAGCAGCTACGGGACAGGCACCTACGAGCAGTACTTC. Its translation: CASSYGTGTYEQYF.

The table lists this clone with a count of one. This chain uses TRBV28 with TRBJ1-1; D is ambiguous. The CDR3 sequence is 10 residues long. Germline V CDR1 and CDR2: MDHEN, SYDVKM. The V gene lost 7 bases and the J gene lost 7 bases, with 7 bases spanning the gap. The DNA of the CDR3 is TGTGCCAGCAAGAGCCTTGAAGCTTTCTTT. This gives the protein CASKSLEAFF.

This clone occurred once. The rearrangement uses TRBV30 and TRBJ1-2, with D tentatively TRBD1 (5 bases). The CDR3 is 14 residues long. Trimming removed 3 bases from V and 1 base from J, with 12 bases in between. Germline lookup yields CDR1 GTSNPN and CDR2 SVGIG (reference sequence). This CDR3 reads CAWSLRALNYGYTF. Here the CDR3 DNA reads TGTGCCTGGAGCCTCAGGGCCCTTAACTATGGCTACACCTTC.

V is TRBV6-6 and J is TRBJ2-1; TRBD2 agrees at 10 bases. V gave up 4 bases and J gave up 5 bases; unmatched junction bases: 8. This CDR3 has 16 residues. Germline assignment: CDR1 MNHNY and CDR2 SVGAGI (reference sequence). CDR3 sequence (DNA): TGTGCCAGCAGTTTAAGCGGGAGGGCCCATAACAATGAGCAGTTCTTC. Amino acid sequence: CASSLSGRAHNNEQFF.

The CDR3 DNA is TGCAGCGCCGGGACTAGCGGGAGCAAAAGCGCCGAGCAGTTCTTC. It translates to CSAGTSGSKSAEQFF. The V call is TRBV29-1, the J call TRBJ2-1; 14 nucleotides agree with TRBD2. V dropped 7 bases and J dropped 10; count of bases not matched to a gene: 12. The CDR3 loop spans 15 amino acids. Germline CDR1 and CDR2: SQVTM and ANQGSEA.

V usage is TRBV6-5 and J usage is TRBJ2-7, with 10 bases identical to TRBD1. This CDR3 contains 13 residues. Germline CDR1 MNHEY, CDR2 SVGAGI. V dropped 10 bases and J dropped 4; count of bases not matched to a gene: 7. The CDR3 loop is CAISDRGFYEQYF. The CDR3 nucleotides read TGTGCCATTTCGGACAGGGGGTTTTACGAGCAGTACTTC.

The sample holds a few counts of this clone. J is TRBJ2-1 and V is TRBV5-1, with D possibly matching TRBD2 (6 bases). V was cut by 4 bases and J by 6 bases, with 14 bases left in between. This CDR3 region has 14 residues. Germline CDR1 SGHRS, CDR2 YFSETQ. Written as DNA, the CDR3 is TGCGCCAGCAGCCCAGGGCCAGCGGGCAATGAGCAGTTCTTC. Protein: CASSPGPAGNEQFF. Supplemented by reference TRBV5-1 and TRBJ2-1, the full variable domain reads KAGVTQTPRYLIKTRGQQVTLSCSPISGHRSVSWYQQTPGQGLQFLFEYFSETQRNKGNFPGRFSGRQFSNSRSEMNVSTLELGDSALYLCASSPGPAGNEQFFGPGTRLTVL.

This clone was seen a single time. J is TRBJ1-2 and V is TRBV30; D perhaps matches TRBD1 (5 bases). From germline, CDR1 is GTSNPN and CDR2 SVGIG (reference sequence). V was shortened by 5 bases and J by 8 bases, with 24 bases between the two germline ends. The CDR3 has 15 amino acids. The CDR3 sequence: CAWSPAAGQRLGYTF. Written as DNA, the CDR3 is TGTGCCTGGTCCCCCGCGGCAGGGCAAAGGTTGGGCTACACCTTC.

The chain couples TRBV30 to TRBJ1-3; D call uncertain. The CDR3 runs 15 residues. Germline V CDR1 and CDR2: GTSNPN, SVGIG (reference sequence). V was pared by 4 bases and J by 2 bases, with 15 bases between. This CDR3 reads CAWTAGPGAGNTIYF. The CDR3 DNA is TGTGCCTGGACTGCAGGCCCCGGGGCTGGAAACACCATATATTTT.

V gene TRBV23-1 combines with J gene TRBJ1-1, with D tentatively TRBD1 (5 bases). TRBV23-1 is annotated as an ORF whose role is uncertain. The CDR3 runs to 16 residues. Trimming took off 2 bases at V and 3 bases at J, with 16 bases between the two ends. CDR3 sequence (DNA): TGCGCCAGCAGTCAACGTCGGGGGGATCGGGACACTGAAGCTTTCTTT. Translation gives CASSQRRGDRDTEAFF.